This T cell receptor beta chain is from a study of T cells in Graves' hyperthyroidism and ophthalmopathy. Researchers took RNA transcripts and amplified the TCR beta CDR3 regions from them. HTBI primers were used for first-round RT-PCR of the TCR CDR3. TCRdb reanalysed the multiplex PCR reads using MiXCR and keeps one entry per CDR3 protein. The sample lists under 750,000 distinct CDR3 sequences, over 15% occurring once. The V end lost 1 base, the J end lost 5 bases, and 19 bases lay between the germline ends. CDR3 length: 17 amino acids. Germline-derived CDR1 and CDR2 are SGHAT and FQNNGV. This clonotype was observed many times. Patients showing uncontrolled infection, other autoimmune disease, pregnancy or lactation were ineligible.

This clonotype was sampled from a woman aged 45-60 years with Graves' hyperthyroidism that later progressed to Graves' ophthalmopathy. The sequenced sample consisted of blood. The chain has TRBV11-2 and TRBJ2-3, with D tentatively TRBD1 or TRBD2 (5 bases each). The DNA for the CDR3 is TGTGCCAGCAGCTTAGTCCCCCGGGACCGAAGTAGAGATACGCAGTATTTT. It is translated as CASSLVPRDRSRDTQYF. Together with reference TRBV11-2 and TRBJ2-3, the CDR3 gives the full variable domain: EAGVAQSPRYKIIEKRQSVAFWCNPISGHATLYWYQQILGQGPKLLIQFQNNGVVDDSQLPKDRFSAERLKGVDSTLKIQPAKLEDSAVYLCASSLVPRDRSRDTQYFGPGTRLTVL.